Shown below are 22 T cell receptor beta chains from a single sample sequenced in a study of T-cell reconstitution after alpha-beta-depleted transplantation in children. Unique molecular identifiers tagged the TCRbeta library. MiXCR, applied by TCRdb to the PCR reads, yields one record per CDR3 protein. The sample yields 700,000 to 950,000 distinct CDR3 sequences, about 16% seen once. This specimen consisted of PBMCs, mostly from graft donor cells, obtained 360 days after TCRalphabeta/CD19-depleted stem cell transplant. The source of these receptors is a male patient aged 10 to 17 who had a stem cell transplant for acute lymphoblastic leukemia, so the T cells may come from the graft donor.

For the CDR3, the DNA is TGCGCCAGCAGCTCCCTGGACGGGCGAACTGAAGCTTTCTTT. Its translation: CASSSLDGRTEAFF. This chain joins TRBV5-1 and TRBJ1-1; no clear D. The CDR3 length is 14 residues. The germline V and J ends were trimmed by 3 bases and 5 bases, with 14 bases remaining between them. Germline V gives CDR1 SGHRS, CDR2 YFSETQ.

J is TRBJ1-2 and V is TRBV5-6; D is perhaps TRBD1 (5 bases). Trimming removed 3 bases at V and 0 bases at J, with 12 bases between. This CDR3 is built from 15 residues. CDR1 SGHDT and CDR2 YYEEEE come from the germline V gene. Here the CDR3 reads CASSSPGRTNYGYTF. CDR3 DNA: TGTGCCAGCAGCTCTCCGGGACGGACTAACTATGGCTACACCTTC.

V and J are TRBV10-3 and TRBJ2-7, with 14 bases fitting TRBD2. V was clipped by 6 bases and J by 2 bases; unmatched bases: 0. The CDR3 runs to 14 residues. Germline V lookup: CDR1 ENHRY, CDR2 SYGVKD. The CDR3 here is CAIRTSGRAYEQYF. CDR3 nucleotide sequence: TGTGCCATCAGGACTAGCGGGAGGGCCTACGAGCAGTACTTC.

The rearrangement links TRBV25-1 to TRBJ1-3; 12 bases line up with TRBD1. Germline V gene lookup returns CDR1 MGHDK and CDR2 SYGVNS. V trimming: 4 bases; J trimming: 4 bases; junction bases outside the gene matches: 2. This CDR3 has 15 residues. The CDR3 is CASSVGQGAGNTIYF. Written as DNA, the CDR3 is TGTGCCAGCAGTGTGGGACAGGGGGCCGGAAACACCATATATTTT. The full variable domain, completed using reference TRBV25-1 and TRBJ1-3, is EADIYQTPRYLVIGTGKKITLECSQTMGHDKMYWYQQDPGMELHLIHYSYGVNSTEKGDLSSESTVSRIRTEHFPLTLESARPSHTSQYLCASSVGQGAGNTIYFGEGSWLTVV.

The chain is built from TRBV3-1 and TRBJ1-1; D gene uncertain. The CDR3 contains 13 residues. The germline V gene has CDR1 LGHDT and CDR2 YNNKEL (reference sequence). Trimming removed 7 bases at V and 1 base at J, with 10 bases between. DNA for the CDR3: TGTGCCAGCACCTCCACAGCGAACACTGAAGCTTTCTTT. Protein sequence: CASTSTANTEAFF.

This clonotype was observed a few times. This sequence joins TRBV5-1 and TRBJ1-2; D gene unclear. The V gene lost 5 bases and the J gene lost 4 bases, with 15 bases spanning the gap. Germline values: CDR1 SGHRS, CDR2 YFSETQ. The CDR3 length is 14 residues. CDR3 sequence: CASRPPGGSYGYTF. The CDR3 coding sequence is TGCGCCAGCAGGCCCCCGGGCGGGAGCTATGGCTACACCTTC.

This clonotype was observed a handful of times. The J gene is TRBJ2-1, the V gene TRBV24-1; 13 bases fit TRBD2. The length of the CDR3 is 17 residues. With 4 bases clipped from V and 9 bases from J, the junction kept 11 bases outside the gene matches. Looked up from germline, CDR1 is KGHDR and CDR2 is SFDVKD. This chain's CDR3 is CATSERTSGSLGGEQFF. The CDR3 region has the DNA TGTGCCACCAGTGAGCGGACTAGCGGGAGCCTCGGGGGTGAGCAGTTCTTC.

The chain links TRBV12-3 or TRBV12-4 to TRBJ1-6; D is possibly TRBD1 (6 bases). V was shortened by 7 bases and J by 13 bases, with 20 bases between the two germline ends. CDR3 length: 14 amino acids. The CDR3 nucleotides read TGTGCCAGCATCTCCAAGACCCGGGGGCTCCCCCTCCACTTT. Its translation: CASISKTRGLPLHF.

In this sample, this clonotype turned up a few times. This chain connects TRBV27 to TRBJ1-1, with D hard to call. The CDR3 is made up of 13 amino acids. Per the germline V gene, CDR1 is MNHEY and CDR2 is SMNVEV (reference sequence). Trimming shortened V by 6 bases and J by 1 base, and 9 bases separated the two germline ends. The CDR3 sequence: CASRPDSNTEAFF. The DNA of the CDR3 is TGTGCCAGCAGACCGGACTCGAACACTGAAGCTTTCTTT.

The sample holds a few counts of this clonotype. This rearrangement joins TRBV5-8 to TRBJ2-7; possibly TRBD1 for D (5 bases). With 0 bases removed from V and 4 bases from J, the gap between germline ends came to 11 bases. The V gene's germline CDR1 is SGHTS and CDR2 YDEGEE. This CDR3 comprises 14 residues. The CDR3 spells CASSLGTTMYEQYF. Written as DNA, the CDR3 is TGTGCCAGCAGCTTGGGGACAACAATGTACGAGCAGTACTTC.

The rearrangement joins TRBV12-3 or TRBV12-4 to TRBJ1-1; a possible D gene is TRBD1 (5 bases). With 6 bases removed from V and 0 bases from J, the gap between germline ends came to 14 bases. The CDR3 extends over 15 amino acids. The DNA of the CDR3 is TGTGCCAGCAGCCACCTGGGGCAGATGAACACTGAAGCTTTCTTT. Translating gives CASSHLGQMNTEAFF.

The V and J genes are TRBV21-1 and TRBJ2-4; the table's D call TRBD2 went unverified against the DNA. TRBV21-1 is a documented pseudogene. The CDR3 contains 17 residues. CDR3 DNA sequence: TGTGCCAGCAGCAAAAGAAGAGGGCTCCTAGCCAAAAACATTCAGTACTTC. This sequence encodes CASSKRRGLLAKNIQYF.

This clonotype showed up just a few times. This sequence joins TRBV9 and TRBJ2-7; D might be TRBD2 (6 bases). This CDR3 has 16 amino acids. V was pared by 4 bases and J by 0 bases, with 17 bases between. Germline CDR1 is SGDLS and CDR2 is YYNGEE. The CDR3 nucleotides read TGTGCCAGCAGCCGTACGGGTGGGCGGGACTCCTACGAGCAGTACTTC. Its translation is CASSRTGGRDSYEQYF.

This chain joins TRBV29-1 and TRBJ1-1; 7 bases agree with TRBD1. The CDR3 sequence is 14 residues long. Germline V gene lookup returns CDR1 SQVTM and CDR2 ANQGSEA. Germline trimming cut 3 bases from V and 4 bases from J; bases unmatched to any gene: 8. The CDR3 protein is CSVDRGRGSTEAFF. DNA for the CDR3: TGCAGCGTTGATAGAGGCAGGGGGAGCACTGAAGCTTTCTTT.

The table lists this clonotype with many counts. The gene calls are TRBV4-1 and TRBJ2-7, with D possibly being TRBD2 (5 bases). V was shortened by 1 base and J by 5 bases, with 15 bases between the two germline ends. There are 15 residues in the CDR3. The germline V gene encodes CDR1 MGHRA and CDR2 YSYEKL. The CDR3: CASSQGSGSPHEQYF. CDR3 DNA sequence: TGCGCCAGCAGCCAAGGTTCGGGGTCCCCCCACGAGCAGTACTTC.

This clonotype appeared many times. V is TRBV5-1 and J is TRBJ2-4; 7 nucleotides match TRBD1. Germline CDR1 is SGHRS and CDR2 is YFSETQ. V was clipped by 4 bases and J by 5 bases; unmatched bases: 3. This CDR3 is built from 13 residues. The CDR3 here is CASSRDSQNIQYF. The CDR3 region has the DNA TGCGCCAGCAGCCGGGACAGCCAAAACATTCAGTACTTC.

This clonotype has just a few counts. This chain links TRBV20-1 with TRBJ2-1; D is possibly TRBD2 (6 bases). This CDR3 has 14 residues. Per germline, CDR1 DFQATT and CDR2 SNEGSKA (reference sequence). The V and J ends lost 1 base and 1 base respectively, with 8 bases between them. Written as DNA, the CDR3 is TGCAGTGCTAGAGCGGGGACTTCCTACAATGAGCAGTTCTTC. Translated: CSARAGTSYNEQFF.

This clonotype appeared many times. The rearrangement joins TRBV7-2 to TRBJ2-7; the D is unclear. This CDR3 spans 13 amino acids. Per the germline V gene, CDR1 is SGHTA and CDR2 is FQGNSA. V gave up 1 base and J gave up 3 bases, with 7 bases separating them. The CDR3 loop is CASSLEPFYEQYF. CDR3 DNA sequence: TGTGCCAGCAGCTTAGAACCCTTCTACGAGCAGTACTTC. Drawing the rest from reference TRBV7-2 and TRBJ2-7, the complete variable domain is GAGVSQSPSNKVTEKGKDVELRCDPISGHTALYWYRQSLGQGLEFLIYFQGNSAPDKSGLPSDRFSAERTGGSVSTLTIQRTQQEDSAVYLCASSLEPFYEQYFGPGTRLTVT.

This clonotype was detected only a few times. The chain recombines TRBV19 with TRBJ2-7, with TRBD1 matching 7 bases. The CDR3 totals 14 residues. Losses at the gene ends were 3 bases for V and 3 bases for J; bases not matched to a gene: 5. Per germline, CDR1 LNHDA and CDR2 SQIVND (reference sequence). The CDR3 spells CASSMKTGNYEQYF. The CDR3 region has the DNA TGTGCCAGTAGTATGAAGACAGGGAACTACGAGCAGTACTTC. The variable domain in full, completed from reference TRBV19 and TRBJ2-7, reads DGGITQSPKYLFRKEGQNVTLSCEQNLNHDAMYWYRQDPGQGLRLIYYSQIVNDFQKGDIAEGYSVSREKKESFPLTVTSAQKNPTAFYLCASSMKTGNYEQYFGPGTRLTVT.

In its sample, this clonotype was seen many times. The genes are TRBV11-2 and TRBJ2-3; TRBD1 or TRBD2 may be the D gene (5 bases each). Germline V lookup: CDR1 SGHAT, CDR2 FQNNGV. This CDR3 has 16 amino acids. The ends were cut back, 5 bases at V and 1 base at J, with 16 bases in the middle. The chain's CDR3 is CASSKIRVGGTDTQYF. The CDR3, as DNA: TGTGCCAGCAGCAAAATCAGGGTCGGGGGCACAGATACGCAGTATTTT. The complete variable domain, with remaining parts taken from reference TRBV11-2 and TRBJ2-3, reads EAGVAQSPRYKIIEKRQSVAFWCNPISGHATLYWYQQILGQGPKLLIQFQNNGVVDDSQLPKDRFSAERLKGVDSTLKIQPAKLEDSAVYLCASSKIRVGGTDTQYFGPGTRLTVL.

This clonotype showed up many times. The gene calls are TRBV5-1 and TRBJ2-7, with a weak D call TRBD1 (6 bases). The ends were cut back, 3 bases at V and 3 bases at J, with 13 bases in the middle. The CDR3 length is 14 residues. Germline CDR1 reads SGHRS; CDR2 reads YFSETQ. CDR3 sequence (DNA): TGCGCCAGCAGCTCACCGAAACAGGGCTACGAGCAGTACTTC. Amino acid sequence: CASSSPKQGYEQYF.

The CDR3 DNA reads TGTGCCAGCAGCGCCGGGACTAGCACATCCAATGAGCAGTTCTTC. Amino acid sequence: CASSAGTSTSNEQFF. The rearrangement links TRBV11-2 to TRBJ2-1; 9 bases are a match to TRBD2. Losses at the gene ends were 5 bases for V and 6 bases for J; bases not matched to a gene: 8. The germline V gene encodes CDR1 SGHAT and CDR2 FQNNGV. CDR3 size: 15 residues. Variable domain in full (rest from reference TRBV11-2 and TRBJ2-1): EAGVAQSPRYKIIEKRQSVAFWCNPISGHATLYWYQQILGQGPKLLIQFQNNGVVDDSQLPKDRFSAERLKGVDSTLKIQPAKLEDSAVYLCASSAGTSTSNEQFFGPGTRLTVL.